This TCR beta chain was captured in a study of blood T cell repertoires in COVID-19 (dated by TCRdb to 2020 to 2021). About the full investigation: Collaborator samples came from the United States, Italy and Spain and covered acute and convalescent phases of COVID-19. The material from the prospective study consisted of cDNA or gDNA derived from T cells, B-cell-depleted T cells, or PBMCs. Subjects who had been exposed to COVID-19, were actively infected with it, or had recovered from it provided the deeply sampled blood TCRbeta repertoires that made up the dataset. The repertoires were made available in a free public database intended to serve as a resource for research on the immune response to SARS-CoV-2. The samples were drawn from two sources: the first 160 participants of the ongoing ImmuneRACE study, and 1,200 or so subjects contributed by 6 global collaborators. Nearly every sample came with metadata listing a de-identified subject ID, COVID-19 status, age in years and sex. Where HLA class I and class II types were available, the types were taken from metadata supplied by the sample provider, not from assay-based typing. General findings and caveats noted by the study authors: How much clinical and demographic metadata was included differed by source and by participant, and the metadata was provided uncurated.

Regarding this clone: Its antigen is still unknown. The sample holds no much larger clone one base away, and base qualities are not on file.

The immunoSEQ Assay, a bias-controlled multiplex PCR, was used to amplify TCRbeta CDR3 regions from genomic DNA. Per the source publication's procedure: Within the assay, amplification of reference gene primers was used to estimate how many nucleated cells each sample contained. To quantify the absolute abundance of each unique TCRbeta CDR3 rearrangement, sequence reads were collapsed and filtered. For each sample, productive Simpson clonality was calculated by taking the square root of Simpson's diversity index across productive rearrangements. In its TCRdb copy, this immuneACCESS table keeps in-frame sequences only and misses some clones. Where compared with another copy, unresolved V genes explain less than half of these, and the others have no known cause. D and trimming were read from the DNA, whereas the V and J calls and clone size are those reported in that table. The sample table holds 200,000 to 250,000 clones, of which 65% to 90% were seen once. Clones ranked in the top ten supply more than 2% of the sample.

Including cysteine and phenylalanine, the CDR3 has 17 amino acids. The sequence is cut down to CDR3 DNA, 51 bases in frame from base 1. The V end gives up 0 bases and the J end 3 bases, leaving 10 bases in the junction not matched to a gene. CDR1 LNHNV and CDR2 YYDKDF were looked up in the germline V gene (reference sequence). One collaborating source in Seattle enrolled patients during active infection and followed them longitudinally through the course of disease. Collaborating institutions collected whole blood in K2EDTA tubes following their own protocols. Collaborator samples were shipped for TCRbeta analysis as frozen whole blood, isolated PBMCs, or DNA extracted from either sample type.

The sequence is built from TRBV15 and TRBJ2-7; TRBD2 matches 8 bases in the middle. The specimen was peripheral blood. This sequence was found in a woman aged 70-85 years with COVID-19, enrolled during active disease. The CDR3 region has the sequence CATSRDRRAGARYEQYF. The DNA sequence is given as TGTGCCACCAGCAGAGACAGGAGAGCGGGAGCACGCTACGAGCAGTACTTC.